The next 20 T cell receptor beta chains were all read from a single sample in a study of CD8 T cells in ankylosing spondylitis (dated by TCRdb to the late 2010s). What the research found in general, with its limitations: A TCR beta motif made up of several highly homologous amino acid variants appeared to be characteristic of blood from ankylosing spondylitis patients.

The library relied on 5' RACE. Sequencing was performed on an Illumina HiSeq 2500. Using fastp at Q25 and MiXCR, TCRdb reprocessed the public reads and kept productive beta chains. A single entry per CDR3 protein holds the most common genes and DNA from its merged rows. Present in this sample are just under 550,000 distinct CDR3 sequences, approximately 12% of which were seen just once. The ten largest account for 6.8% of the sample. These receptors are not linked to any known antigen. The sequenced sample was blood, either unsorted or a sorted T cell fraction (not recorded which). The receptors derive from a male donor with ankylosing spondylitis.

This clonotype was counted ten times or more. The chain is built from TRBV12-3 or TRBV12-4 and TRBJ2-1; 7 bases are shared with TRBD2. There are 16 residues in the CDR3. V shed 5 bases and J 0 bases; nucleotides not matched to a gene: 7. In DNA form, the CDR3 reads TGTGCCAGCAGTCTCGCACGCGGGAGCTCCTACAATGAGCAGTTCTTC. Amino acids: CASSLARGSSYNEQFF.

This clonotype was counted between two and nine times. This sequence joins TRBV20-1 and TRBJ2-7; D could derive from TRBD1 or TRBD2 (6 bases each). Germline CDR1 DFQATT, CDR2 SNEGSKA (reference sequence). The V gene lost 4 bases and the J gene lost 0 bases, with 16 bases spanning the gap. CDR3 length equals 15 residues. The DNA for the CDR3 is TGCAGTGCTACTCCAAGGGGGACTCTCTCCTACGAGCAGTACTTC. It translates to CSATPRGTLSYEQYF.

This clonotype was counted a few times. The chain carries TRBV20-1 and TRBJ1-1; D remains ambiguous. V was pared by 5 bases and J by 4 bases, with 11 bases between. Per the germline V gene, CDR1 is DFQATT and CDR2 is SNEGSKA (reference sequence). This CDR3 has 12 residues. The CDR3 DNA sequence: TGCAGTGCTCTCTGGGAGGGCACTGAAGCTTTCTTT. This gives the protein CSALWEGTEAFF.

This clonotype was observed a handful of times. The chain has TRBV7-2 and TRBJ2-7, with 7 nucleotides matching TRBD2. V was pared by 8 bases and J by 3 bases, with 13 bases of the junction left unmatched. The CDR3 contains 15 residues. CDR1 and CDR2 from the germline V gene are SGHTA and FQGNSA. CDR3 DNA sequence: TGTGCCAGCCTGAGGAGGGAGGGCCATATCTACGAGCAGTACTTC. Translating gives CASLRREGHIYEQYF.

CDR3 in amino acids: CATSDHRDSNQPQHF. CDR3 nucleotides: TGTGCCACCAGTGATCACAGGGATAGCAATCAGCCCCAGCATTTT. The J gene is TRBJ1-5, the V gene TRBV24-1, with D tentatively TRBD1 (6 bases). CDR3 length: 15 amino acids. With 3 bases removed from V and 0 bases from J, the gap between germline ends came to 8 bases. Germline CDR1 and CDR2: KGHDR and SFDVKD.

The chain has TRBV12-3 or TRBV12-4 and TRBJ2-3; D gene ambiguous. The CDR3 sequence is 15 residues long. The V gene lost 6 bases and the J gene lost 3 bases, with 16 bases spanning the gap. The CDR3 nucleotides read TGTGCCAGCAGCCCTCGGCTCGGGTTAACAGATACGCAGTATTTT. It is translated as CASSPRLGLTDTQYF.

The gene calls are TRBV11-3 and TRBJ2-2, with TRBD1 identical over 9 bases. Germline lookup yields CDR1 SGHNT and CDR2 YENEEA. The CDR3 extends over 15 amino acids. J was trimmed by 4 bases and V by 5 bases; bases with no gene match: 5. The CDR3 region is CASSPGTGTTGELFF. DNA of the CDR3: TGTGCCAGCAGCCCCGGGACAGGGACCACCGGGGAGCTGTTTTTT.

The chain links TRBV6-2 or TRBV6-3 to TRBJ2-6; 10 bases fit TRBD1. The CDR3 extends over 18 amino acids. The J segment lost 0 bases and the V segment lost 5 bases, leaving 7 bases of the junction unmatched. Germline-derived CDR1 and CDR2 are MNHEY and SVGEGT. CDR3 protein: CASSKPGQGSSGANVLTF. DNA of the CDR3: TGTGCCAGCAGTAAGCCGGGACAGGGGAGCTCTGGGGCCAACGTCCTGACTTTC.

This clonotype was seen ten or more times. The gene calls are TRBV7-9 and TRBJ2-7, with D uncertain. The germline V and J ends were trimmed by 5 bases and 8 bases, with 13 bases remaining between them. The CDR3 is 12 amino acids. Germline V gene data show CDR1 as SEHNR and CDR2 as FQNEAQ (reference sequence). CDR3 in amino acids: CASSHSKYQQYV. CDR3 DNA sequence: TGTGCCAGCAGCCACTCAAAGTACCAGCAGTACGTC.

In this sample, this clonotype turned up a few times. This chain's CDR3 is CASSQDSRGYNQPQHF. The CDR3 region has the DNA TGCGCCAGCAGCCAAGATAGTAGAGGGTATAATCAGCCCCAGCATTTT. This chain links TRBV4-1 with TRBJ1-5; D is unclear. This CDR3 region has 16 residues. Germline loops: CDR1 MGHRA, CDR2 YSYEKL. The V and J ends lost 0 bases and 4 bases respectively, with 13 bases between them.

The J gene is TRBJ2-1, the V gene TRBV20-1; D is possibly TRBD2 (5 bases). The CDR3 is 10 residues long. CDR1 and CDR2 (germline): DFQATT, SNEGSKA (reference sequence). The CDR3 sequence is CSAWENEQFF. Here the CDR3 DNA reads TGCAGCGCCTGGGAGAATGAGCAGTTCTTC.

This clonotype turned up a few times. J is TRBJ2-5 and V is TRBV6-5; unclear D gene. The length of the CDR3 is 14 residues. From germline, CDR1 is MNHEY and CDR2 SVGAGI. V dropped 0 bases and J dropped 5 bases, with 10 bases sitting between them. The CDR3 sequence: CASSYSIEAETQYF. The CDR3 DNA reads as TGTGCCAGCAGTTACTCGATAGAGGCGGAGACCCAGTACTTC.

This clonotype was counted a few times. This chain joins TRBV11-2 and TRBJ1-6; 8 bases fit TRBD1. Germline CDR1 is SGHAT and CDR2 is FQNNGV. The V and J ends lost 4 bases and 6 bases, in that order; junction bases with no gene match: 11. The CDR3 totals 17 residues. For the CDR3, the DNA is TGTGCCAGCAGCTCGTCCAGGGGGCCGGAATTTAATTCACCCCTCCACTTT. This gives the protein CASSSSRGPEFNSPLHF.

This clonotype was seen at least ten times. The chain recombines TRBV5-1 with TRBJ2-3; D may be TRBD2 (6 bases). The CDR3 length is 15 residues. V shed 4 bases and J shed 2 bases, with 14 bases lying between them. In germline, CDR1 is SGHRS, CDR2 YFSETQ. CDR3 DNA sequence: TGCGCCAGCAGCCCTCAACCGGGAGACACAGATACGCAGTATTTT. Translation gives CASSPQPGDTDTQYF.

The chain links TRBV24-1 to TRBJ2-1; unclear D gene. Trimming took 4 bases from V and 7 from J, leaving 13 bases between them. The CDR3 consists of 14 residues. Germline CDR1 and CDR2: KGHDR and SFDVKD. Written as DNA, the CDR3 is TGTGCCACCAGTGACCCGGGTCGTGGAAATGAGCAGTTCTTC. Translation: CATSDPGRGNEQFF.

The chain employs TRBV7-8 and TRBJ2-7, with 13 bases lining up with TRBD2. The J segment lost 3 bases and the V segment lost 5 bases, leaving 10 bases of the junction unmatched. There are 17 residues in the CDR3. Germline V gene lookup returns CDR1 SGHVS and CDR2 FQNEAQ. The CDR3 DNA reads as TGTGCCAGCAGCATGGGACTAGCGGGATCGAAGGGCTACGAGCAGTACGTC. Its protein product is CASSMGLAGSKGYEQYV.

This clonotype was observed a handful of times. This chain joins TRBV3-1 and TRBJ2-3; D tentatively reads TRBD1 or TRBD2 (6 bases each). The CDR3 has 15 amino acids. V was pared by 1 base and J by 1 base, with 9 bases between. Germline V gene lookup returns CDR1 LGHDT and CDR2 YNNKEL (reference sequence). The CDR3 DNA is TGTGCCAGCAGCCAAGCAGGGGAGGGCACAGATACGCAGTATTTT. Translating gives CASSQAGEGTDTQYF.

The CDR3 loop reads CASSHGTLQGLEKLFF. The DNA of the CDR3 is TGCGCCAGCAGCCACGGGACCCTCCAGGGGTTGGAAAAACTGTTTTTT. The rearrangement links TRBV5-1 to TRBJ1-4, with D possibly TRBD1 on 6 matching bases. CDR3 length equals 16 residues. Trimming took off 4 bases at V and 8 bases at J, with 21 bases between the two ends. Looked up from germline, CDR1 is SGHRS and CDR2 is YFSETQ.

This clonotype was seen more than once but under ten times. V is TRBV13 and J is TRBJ2-5; no definite D call. Germline V gene lookup returns CDR1 PRHDT and CDR2 FYEKMQ (reference sequence). There are 13 residues in the CDR3. Trimming removed 3 bases from V and 4 bases from J, with 9 bases in between. Here the CDR3 DNA reads TGTGCCAGCAGCTTTCCGGGTGCAGAGACCCAGTACTTC. Translation gives CASSFPGAETQYF. Based on the CDR3 plus reference TRBV13 and TRBJ2-5, the full variable domain is AAGVIQSPRHLIKEKRETATLKCYPIPRHDTVYWYQQGPGQDPQFLISFYEKMQSDKGSIPDRFSAQQFSDYHSELNMSSLELGDSALYFCASSFPGAETQYFGPGTRLLVL.

Only a few counts were recorded for this clonotype. The genes are TRBV25-1 and TRBJ2-5, with a possible D match to TRBD2 (6 bases). Germline V gene lookup returns CDR1 MGHDK and CDR2 SYGVNS. V was cut by 8 bases and J by 2 bases, with 12 bases left in between. This CDR3 is 13 amino acids long. This chain's CDR3 is CASSGATQETQYF. DNA of the CDR3: TGTGCCAGCTCGGGAGCGACACAAGAGACCCAGTACTTC.